A single sample is the source of the 9 T cell receptor beta chains below, sequenced in a study of T cells in women clearing cervical HPV infection. TCRdb keeps only in-frame clones here, not all; method: immunoSEQ multiplex PCR. The sample shows approximately 35,000 clones, and about 7.7% sits with its ten largest clones. The sequenced sample consisted of blood buffy coat. The receptors were sampled from a woman between 18 and 70 years old with a cervical HPV16 infection that either progressed to CIN3+ or cleared (not recorded which).

Worth noting for this clone: Read data end 3 residues before the CDR3 end; the end is taken from the germline J gene. The chain carries TRBV5-1 and TRBJ2-7, with 8 bases that match TRBD2. The trim removed 2 bases at V and 3 bases at J, leaving 7 bases unmatched. CDR3 size: 15 residues. Germline CDR1 SGHRS, CDR2 YFSETQ. CDR3 DNA, as far as it was read: TGCGCCAGCAGCTTCGACTGGCGGGGGGTCTACGAG. Its protein product is CASSFDWRGVYE. The CDR3 in its entirety is CASSFDWRGVYEQYF.

About this clone itself: The DNA ends 3 residues before the CDR3 does, and the rest of the CDR3 is filled in from the germline J gene. The chain links TRBV7-2 to TRBJ1-1, with D possibly matching TRBD1 (5 bases). CDR1 is SGHTA and CDR2 is FQGNSA in the germline V gene. This CDR3 is built from 15 residues. Trimming removed 7 bases at V and 5 bases at J, with 20 bases between. This CDR3 is CASNLGGGWGTEAFF. The CDR3 bases that were read are TGTGCCAGCAACCTCGGCGGGGGTTGGGGGACTGAA.

As for this clone: The read terminates 3 residues before the CDR3 end, so the remaining end is supplied by the germline J gene. The chain combines TRBV10-3 with TRBJ2-6, with TRBD1 matching 10 bases. Germline V gene data show CDR1 as ENHRY and CDR2 as SYGVKD. Trimming cost V 4 bases and J 3 bases; bases outside gene matches: 12. CDR3 length equals 19 residues. The chain's CDR3 is CAISGGGDRGAFGANVLTF. The CDR3 DNA, read in part, is TGTGCCATCAGTGGGGGCGGGGACAGGGGAGCCTTTGGGGCCAACGTC.

Concerning this clone itself: The missing CDR3 end, 3 residues past where the read stops, is filled in from the germline J gene. The chain employs TRBV18 and TRBJ2-4; 7 bases line up with TRBD1. Germline CDR1 and CDR2: KGHSH and LQKENI. This CDR3 is 13 amino acids long. V was pared by 2 bases and J by 5 bases, with 0 bases of the junction left unmatched. CDR3 sequence: CASSPGTENIQYF. The sequenced part of the CDR3 DNA is TGTGCCAGCTCACCAGGGACAGAAAACATT.

As for this clone: Coverage ceases 3 residues before the CDR3 finishes, and the germline J gene fills in the end. The V and J genes are TRBV18 and TRBJ2-1; the match to TRBD2 covers 8 bases. J gave up 5 bases and V 6 bases, and 9 bases lay outside the gene matches. CDR3 length: 15 residues. Germline assignment: CDR1 KGHSH and CDR2 LQKENI. The covered CDR3 bases are TGTGCCAGCTCGGTAGCGGGGAATTACCACAATGAG. Translated, it gives CASSVAGNYHNE. In full, the CDR3 is CASSVAGNYHNEQFF.

Note on this clone: Sequencing ends 3 residues short of the CDR3 end; the germline J gene provides the rest. The chain carries TRBV30 and TRBJ2-5, with 12 bases fitting TRBD2. Trimming removed 0 bases from V and 4 bases from J; junction bases left unmatched: 3. Germline values: CDR1 GTSNPN, CDR2 SVGIG (reference sequence). The CDR3 sequence is 15 residues long. The CDR3 bases that were read are TGTGCCTGGAGTGTTTGGACTAGCGGGACAGAGACC. Translating it yields CAWSVWTSGTET. The full CDR3 protein is CAWSVWTSGTETQYF.

This clone is called medium-sized based on its frequency. The read is 3 residues too short to cover the CDR3 end, so that end is filled in from the germline J gene. The chain links TRBV7-3 to TRBJ2-3; TRBD2 matches at 8 bases. The germline gives CDR1 SGHTA, CDR2 FQGTGA. The ends lost 5 bases at V and 0 bases at J; junction bases unmatched: 4. The CDR3 runs 15 residues. Incomplete CDR3 DNA: TGTGCCAGCAGCCGACTAGCGTATAGCACAGATACG. Translated: CASSRLAYSTDT. The complete CDR3 sequence is CASSRLAYSTDTQYF.

About this clone: The read ends 3 residues shy of where the CDR3 ends; the end is completed using the germline J gene. The chain employs TRBV5-5 and TRBJ1-4, with D unresolved. The CDR3 sequence is 14 residues long. Germline CDR1 and CDR2: SGHKS and YYEKEE (reference sequence). The V and J ends lost 5 bases and 3 bases respectively, with 11 bases between them. CDR3 DNA (partial): TGTGCCAGCAGGATAGCTGGTGCTAATGAAAAA. Translated: CASRIAGANEK. The entire CDR3 protein is CASRIAGANEKLFF. Complete variable domain (other parts from reference TRBV5-5 and TRBJ1-4): DAGVTQSPTHLIKTRGQQVTLRCSPISGHKSVSWYQQVLGQGPQFIFQYYEKEERGRGNFPDRFSARQFPNYSSELNVNALLLGDSALYLCASRIAGANEKLFFGSGTQLSVL.

As to this clone: The observed sequence ends 3 residues before the CDR3 terminus, with the missing tail filled in from the germline J gene. V gene TRBV6-2 or TRBV6-3 combines with J gene TRBJ2-1; 8 bases are shared with TRBD2. V shed 2 bases, J shed 7 bases, and the junction held 7 bases outside the gene matches. The CDR3 spans 15 residues. CDR1 is MNHEY and CDR2 is SVGEGT in the germline V gene. CDR3 sequence reads: CASSYVGGARNEQFF. The covered CDR3 bases are TGTGCCAGCAGTTACGTCGGGGGGGCGAGGAATGAG.